These 27 T cell receptor beta chains share one sample of origin, sequenced in a study of blood T cell repertoires in COVID-19. The assay was immunoSEQ multiplex PCR, and TCRdb's table has in-frame clones only and misses some. The profile shows about 83,000 clones, approximately 86% of them singletons. The sequencing input was peripheral blood. The source is an elderly woman in a cohort sampled during active or convalescent COVID-19.

The chain links TRBV18 to TRBJ2-3; TRBD1 agrees at 9 bases. V shed 4 bases and J 1 base; nucleotides not matched to a gene: 3. The germline V gene has CDR1 KGHSH and CDR2 LQKENI. The CDR3 runs 15 residues. The CDR3 DNA follows: TGTGCCAGCTCACGACAGGGGGATGGCACAGATACGCAGTATTTT. Translation: CASSRQGDGTDTQYF. The full variable domain, with the rest looked up from reference TRBV18 and TRBJ2-3, is NAGVMQNPRHLVRRRGQEARLRCSPMKGHSHVYWYRQLPEEGLKFMVYLQKENIIDESGMPKERFSAEFPKEGPSILRIQQVVRGDSAAYFCASSRQGDGTDTQYFGPGTRLTVL.

This clone was seen a single time. CDR3 residues: CASSQLVSQETQYF. The CDR3 DNA follows: TGTGCCAGCAGCCAACTAGTGAGTCAAGAGACCCAGTACTTC. The chain carries TRBV6-5 and TRBJ2-5; D might be TRBD2 (5 bases). The CDR3 has 14 residues. CDR1 and CDR2 from the germline V gene are MNHEY and SVGAGI. The V end lost 6 bases, the J end lost 2 bases, and 13 bases lay between the germline ends.

The chain uses TRBV9 and TRBJ1-4; tentatively, D is TRBD1 (6 bases). V lost 4 bases and J lost 4, with 14 bases in between. This CDR3 comprises 15 residues. In germline, CDR1 is SGDLS, CDR2 YYNGEE. The CDR3 region is CASSPSGQINEKLFF. CDR3 nucleotides: TGTGCCAGCAGCCCGAGCGGACAGATTAATGAAAAACTGTTTTTT.

This chain connects TRBV6-1 to TRBJ1-3; weak D call: TRBD1 (5 bases). Germline loops: CDR1 MNHNS, CDR2 SASEGT. The CDR3 length is 14 residues. Trimming removed 3 bases from V and 2 bases from J, with 8 bases in between. The CDR3 sequence is CASSERGTGNTIYF. The CDR3 nucleotides are TGTGCCAGCAGTGAGCGGGGGACTGGAAACACCATATATTTT.

This clone appeared once. The V gene is TRBV5-6, the J gene TRBJ2-1; 8 bases map to TRBD1. Germline values: CDR1 SGHDT, CDR2 YYEEEE. The CDR3 contains 16 residues. V shed 0 bases, J shed 0 bases, and the junction held 2 bases outside the gene matches. CDR3 amino acids: CASSLETGASYNEQFF. DNA of the CDR3: TGTGCCAGCAGCTTGGAGACAGGGGCCTCCTACAATGAGCAGTTCTTC. The full variable domain, its missing parts supplied by reference TRBV5-6 and TRBJ2-1, is DAGVTQSPTHLIKTRGQQVTLRCSPKSGHDTVSWYQQALGQGPQFIFQYYEEEERQRGNFPDRFSGHQFPNYSSELNVNALLLGDSALYLCASSLETGASYNEQFFGPGTRLTVL.

The genes are TRBV28 and TRBJ1-1, with 11 nucleotides matching TRBD1. V dropped 6 bases and J dropped 4; count of bases not matched to a gene: 10. CDR3 length equals 16 residues. CDR1 is MDHEN, CDR2 SYDVKM, per germline. Here the CDR3 DNA reads TGTGCCAGCAGACTTGGGACAGGGGGGATGAGCACTGAAGCTTTCTTT. This sequence encodes CASRLGTGGMSTEAFF.

This chain connects TRBV10-3 to TRBJ1-3, with 7 positions matching TRBD1. This CDR3 is built from 14 residues. Germline values: CDR1 ENHRY, CDR2 SYGVKD. Trimming cost V 9 bases and J 2 bases; bases outside gene matches: 7. The CDR3 loop is CAMRDSQPGNTIYF. The CDR3 nucleotides read TGTGCCATGCGGGACAGCCAACCTGGAAACACCATATATTTT.

The J gene is TRBJ1-2, the V gene TRBV11-2; D unresolved. The CDR3 runs to 13 residues. V shed 1 base and J shed 7 bases, with 10 bases lying between them. The germline CDR1 and CDR2 sequences are SGHAT and FQNNGV. This chain's CDR3 is CASSLVREAGYTF. The CDR3 DNA is TGTGCCAGCAGCTTAGTACGAGAGGCTGGCTACACCTTC.

V gene TRBV6-5 combines with J gene TRBJ2-1, with TRBD1 identical over 7 bases. There are 15 residues in the CDR3. The V gene's germline CDR1 is MNHEY and CDR2 SVGAGI. V lost 0 bases to trimming and J lost 2 bases; unmatched junction nucleotides: 1. The CDR3 DNA reads TGTGCCAGCAGTTACTCGGGACAGCCCTACAATGAGCAGTTCTTC. Translated, it gives CASSYSGQPYNEQFF.

The chain carries TRBV18 and TRBJ2-7; 7 bases map to TRBD1. Germline values: CDR1 KGHSH, CDR2 LQKENI. J lost 2 bases, V lost 5 bases, and 6 bases had no gene match. The CDR3 consists of 14 residues. In nucleotides, the CDR3 is TGTGCCAGCTCATTACAGGGGAGTCCCTACGAGCAGTACTTC. Protein: CASSLQGSPYEQYF. Full variable domain (rest looked up from reference TRBV18 and TRBJ2-7): NAGVMQNPRHLVRRRGQEARLRCSPMKGHSHVYWYRQLPEEGLKFMVYLQKENIIDESGMPKERFSAEFPKEGPSILRIQQVVRGDSAAYFCASSLQGSPYEQYFGPGTRLTVT.

The chain is built from TRBV14 and TRBJ2-2; 7 bases fit TRBD2. From germline, CDR1 is SGHDN and CDR2 FVKESK. V was clipped by 7 bases and J by 1 base; unmatched bases: 6. This CDR3 has 15 residues. CDR3 region: CASKAGAENTGELFF. The CDR3 bases are TGTGCCAGCAAGGCGGGAGCGGAGAACACCGGGGAGCTGTTTTTT.

The chain couples TRBV19 to TRBJ2-5; 8 nucleotides match TRBD1. Germline V gives CDR1 LNHDA, CDR2 SQIVND (reference sequence). This CDR3 spans 15 amino acids. Unmatched junction bases numbered 12, after V lost 7 bases and J lost 5 bases. CDR3 sequence: CASTPSDRVGETQYF. In DNA form, the CDR3 reads TGTGCCAGTACCCCCTCGGACAGGGTAGGGGAGACCCAGTACTTC. The complete variable domain, with remaining parts taken from reference TRBV19 and TRBJ2-5, reads DGGITQSPKYLFRKEGQNVTLSCEQNLNHDAMYWYRQDPGQGLRLIYYSQIVNDFQKGDIAEGYSVSREKKESFPLTVTSAQKNPTAFYLCASTPSDRVGETQYFGPGTRLLVL.

V is TRBV12-3 or TRBV12-4 and J is TRBJ1-5; D call uncertain. The CDR3 is 13 residues long. Trimming pared 4 bases from V and 9 bases from J, leaving 13 bases between. In DNA, the CDR3 is TGTGCCAGCAGTTCCCCAGGTTTGAGGCCCCAGCATTTT. It yields the protein CASSSPGLRPQHF.

The chain links TRBV3-1 (or the pseudogene TRBV3-2) to TRBJ2-7; 7 bases line up with TRBD1. Germline CDR1 reads LGHDT; CDR2 reads YNNKEL (reference sequence). This CDR3 has 13 amino acids. The V gene end was trimmed by 3 bases and the J gene end by 3 bases; junction bases not matched to a gene: 2. CDR3 DNA sequence: TGTGCCAGCAGCCAGACAGGGAACTACGAGCAGTACTTC. Residues: CASSQTGNYEQYF.

The chain uses TRBV19 and TRBJ1-5; 7 bases line up with TRBD1. The junction had 5 bases not matched to a gene; V was cut back by 7 bases and J by 2 bases. The CDR3 is made up of 14 amino acids. Germline CDR1 LNHDA, CDR2 SQIVND (reference sequence). In DNA, the CDR3 is TGTGCCAGTACCGTAGACAGGGGCAATCAGCCCCAGCATTTT. Its protein is CASTVDRGNQPQHF.

V gene TRBV5-1 combines with J gene TRBJ1-1; D is uncertain. Germline V gene sequence: CDR1 SGHRS, CDR2 YFSETQ. The CDR3 runs to 13 residues. Trimming left V 0 bases short and J 1 base short, with 4 bases between. As DNA, the CDR3 is TGCGCCAGCAGCTTGGAAGCGAACACTGAAGCTTTCTTT. This codes for CASSLEANTEAFF.

This clone was picked up a small number of times. The chain has TRBV18 and TRBJ2-3, with TRBD1 as a possible D gene (6 bases). Trimming left V 3 bases short and J 2 bases short, with 12 bases between. Germline CDR1 reads KGHSH; CDR2 reads LQKENI. This CDR3 spans 15 amino acids. The CDR3: CASSPQDSPTDTQYF. The CDR3 DNA reads TGTGCCAGCTCACCCCAGGACAGTCCCACAGATACGCAGTATTTT.

The CDR3 loop is CASSLNGNSNQPQHF. CDR3 in DNA: TGCGCCAGCAGCTTGAACGGGAATAGCAATCAGCCCCAGCATTTT. The chain couples TRBV5-1 to TRBJ1-5; no clear D. V lost 1 base and J 0 bases, leaving 8 bases between the germline ends. The CDR3 length is 15 residues. Germline V lookup: CDR1 SGHRS, CDR2 YFSETQ.

The genes are TRBV14 and TRBJ2-7, with D maybe TRBD1 (5 bases). The V end lost 2 bases, the J end lost 3 bases, and 14 bases lay between the germline ends. This CDR3 has 15 residues. The germline CDR1 and CDR2 sequences are SGHDN and FVKESK. This CDR3 is CASSQPLKQDYEQYV. The CDR3, as DNA: TGTGCCAGCAGCCAACCCCTAAAACAGGACTACGAGCAGTACGTC.

The table lists this clone with a few counts. This rearrangement joins TRBV29-1 to TRBJ1-2, with a tentative D call TRBD1 (6 bases). The CDR3 is 12 amino acids. The V gene lost 4 bases and the J gene lost 8 bases, with 14 bases spanning the gap. The germline V gene has CDR1 SQVTM and CDR2 ANQGSEA. In DNA form, the CDR3 reads TGCAGCGTTGTAGCAGGGGATCGCGGCTACACCTTC. This encodes CSVVAGDRGYTF.

This clone was counted between two and nine times. Here the CDR3 reads CASSQKDSLRTEAFF. CDR3 nucleotides: TGCGCCAGCAGCCAGAAGGACAGTTTGAGAACTGAAGCTTTCTTT. V gene TRBV4-1 combines with J gene TRBJ1-1; a weak D match, TRBD1 (6 bases). The germline V gene has CDR1 MGHRA and CDR2 YSYEKL. V was pared by 3 bases and J by 5 bases, with 16 bases between. The CDR3 runs to 15 residues.

This chain joins TRBV28 and TRBJ1-5, with TRBD1 identical over 8 bases. The CDR3 has 15 residues. The V and J ends lost 7 bases and 7 bases, in that order; junction bases with no gene match: 12. CDR1 is MDHEN, CDR2 SYDVKM, per germline. CDR3 sequence (DNA): TGTGCCAGCAAAAGGACAGGGACTGAGTGGCAGCCCCAGCATTTT. It translates to CASKRTGTEWQPQHF.

The CDR3 protein is CATSPPQGASGELFF. The DNA of the CDR3 is TGTGCCACCAGTCCGCCACAGGGGGCGTCCGGGGAGCTGTTTTTT. The V gene is TRBV24-1, the J gene TRBJ2-2; TRBD1 matches 9 bases. J gave up 6 bases and V 6 bases, and 7 bases lay outside the gene matches. CDR1 and CDR2 from the germline V gene are KGHDR and SFDVKD. The length of the CDR3 is 15 residues.

J is TRBJ1-1 and V is TRBV11-3; D gene uncertain. The CDR3 runs to 14 residues. Per germline, CDR1 SGHNT and CDR2 YENEEA. V dropped 4 bases and J dropped 5 bases, with 14 bases sitting between them. CDR3 residues: CASSSPLGWTEAFF. For the CDR3, the DNA is TGTGCCAGCAGCTCCCCTCTAGGTTGGACTGAAGCTTTCTTT.

This rearrangement joins TRBV29-1 to TRBJ2-5; perhaps TRBD2 as D (7 bases). The germline gives CDR1 SQVTM, CDR2 ANQGSEA. This CDR3 contains 14 residues. V gave up 2 bases and J gave up 5 bases, with 15 bases separating them. The CDR3 coding sequence is TGCAGCGTTGAATACCGGGGAGGGGGGGAGACCCAGTACTTC. Translating gives CSVEYRGGGETQYF. The whole variable domain, remainder taken from reference TRBV29-1 and TRBJ2-5, is SAVISQKPSRDICQRGTSLTIQCQVDSQVTMMFWYRQQPGQSLTLIATANQGSEATYESGFVIDKFPISRPNLTFSTLTVSNMSPEDSSIYLCSVEYRGGGETQYFGPGTRLLVL.

V and J are TRBV11-2 and TRBJ2-7; D is unclear. CDR1 and CDR2 (germline): SGHAT, FQNNGV. V was pared by 0 bases and J by 5 bases, with 11 bases between. The CDR3 contains 14 residues. The CDR3 loop is CASSLESISHEQYF. The CDR3 DNA sequence: TGTGCCAGCAGCTTAGAGAGCATAAGCCACGAGCAGTACTTC. Filled out from reference TRBV11-2 and TRBJ2-7, the complete variable domain reads EAGVAQSPRYKIIEKRQSVAFWCNPISGHATLYWYQQILGQGPKLLIQFQNNGVVDDSQLPKDRFSAERLKGVDSTLKIQPAKLEDSAVYLCASSLESISHEQYFGPGTRLTVT.

CDR3: CASSLEATRQETQYF. The CDR3 DNA is TGTGCCAGCAGCTTAGAAGCGACCCGTCAAGAGACCCAGTACTTC. This chain joins TRBV7-8 and TRBJ2-5; unclear D gene. The CDR3 has 15 residues. Germline V CDR1 and CDR2: SGHVS, FQNEAQ. The V end was cut by 1 base, the J end by 2 bases, with 11 bases between.